This entry lists 12 T cell receptor beta chains sequenced from one sample in a study of cytomegalovirus exposure and HLA in healthy donors. It was with 60 Vbeta and 13 Jbeta primers that the PCR ran. Generated by immunoSEQ multiplex PCR, the TCRdb table keeps only in-frame clones and is missing some. Of 110,000 or so clones in the sample, 65% to 90% were seen once. Sequenced input: PBMCs. These receptors were obtained from a woman aged 40 to 50 in good health and CMV-seronegative.

This clone occurred a few times. The V and J genes are TRBV6-4 and TRBJ2-3; 11 bases are shared with TRBD2. This CDR3 is 16 amino acids long. The germline V gene has CDR1 MRHNA and CDR2 SNTAGT. Germline trimming cut 0 bases from V and 4 bases from J; bases unmatched to any gene: 3. In DNA, the CDR3 is TGTGCCAGCAGTGACTCGGGGACTAGCGGATCAGATACGCAGTATTTT. It specifies CASSDSGTSGSDTQYF.

The J gene is TRBJ1-2, the V gene TRBV11-1; 8 nucleotides agree with TRBD1. The germline V gene has CDR1 SGHAT and CDR2 FQDESV (reference sequence). The ends lost 5 bases at V and 3 bases at J; junction bases unmatched: 8. The CDR3 is 15 residues long. CDR3 loop: CASSARTGTYYGYTF. CDR3 sequence (DNA): TGTGCCAGCAGCGCCAGGACAGGGACTTACTATGGCTACACCTTC.

V is TRBV6-5 and J is TRBJ1-6; TRBD1 matches 7 bases. CDR3 length: 14 residues. CDR1 is MNHEY and CDR2 is SVGAGI in the germline V gene. V lost 6 bases to trimming and J lost 7 bases; unmatched junction nucleotides: 6. CDR3 in DNA: TGTGCCAGCAGGCAACAGGGGTGGAATTCACCCCTCCACTTT. Its translation is CASRQQGWNSPLHF.

This chain links TRBV27 with TRBJ1-2, with TRBD1 as a possible D gene (6 bases). The CDR3 has 13 amino acids. Trimming removed 3 bases at V and 10 bases at J, with 15 bases between. CDR1 and CDR2 from the germline V gene are MNHEY and SMNVEV (reference sequence). The CDR3 coding sequence is TGTGCCAGCAGTTTCTCGACAGGACGGGTCTACACCTTC. The encoded protein is CASSFSTGRVYTF.

This clone occurred a few times. The V gene is TRBV19, the J gene TRBJ1-5; no clear D gene. The V end lost 10 bases, the J end lost 2 bases, and 18 bases lay between the germline ends. The CDR3 runs to 15 residues. Germline CDR1 and CDR2: LNHDA and SQIVND (reference sequence). The CDR3 here is CATQELTAGNQPQHF. The CDR3 nucleotides are TGTGCCACCCAAGAACTTACAGCGGGCAATCAGCCCCAGCATTTT.

V is TRBV5-4 and J is TRBJ1-2, with TRBD1 identical over 9 bases. The CDR3 runs to 16 residues. V shed 4 bases and J 6 bases; nucleotides not matched to a gene: 13. In germline, CDR1 is SGHNT, CDR2 YYREEE (reference sequence). The CDR3 DNA reads TGTGCCAGCAGCCCGGGAGACAGGGGGTTCCAGGATGGCTACACCTTC. As protein: CASSPGDRGFQDGYTF.

This clone was observed once. The rearrangement links TRBV7-9 to TRBJ1-1; perhaps TRBD1 as D (5 bases). Germline V gene lookup returns CDR1 SEHNR and CDR2 FQNEAQ (reference sequence). CDR3 length: 12 amino acids. Deletions cut 4 bases from V and 6 bases from J, with 9 bases between. CDR3 coding DNA: TGTGCCAGCAGCTCGGGGGGTGCTGAAGCTTTCTTT. Protein product: CASSSGGAEAFF.

There are a few counts of this clone. The chain couples TRBV5-4 to TRBJ1-1; weak D call: TRBD1 (5 bases). This CDR3 spans 14 amino acids. CDR1 and CDR2 (germline): SGHNT, YYREEE (reference sequence). V was cut by 4 bases and J by 1 base, with 11 bases left in between. Here the CDR3 DNA reads TGTGCCAGCAGCACGGGACTGTCGAACACTGAAGCTTTCTTT. Its translation: CASSTGLSNTEAFF. Full variable domain (missing parts from reference TRBV5-4 and TRBJ1-1): ETGVTQSPTHLIKTRGQQVTLRCSSQSGHNTVSWYQQALGQGPQFIFQYYREEENGRGNFPPRFSGLQFPNYSSELNVNALELDDSALYLCASSTGLSNTEAFFGQGTRLTVV.

The chain couples TRBV10-3 to TRBJ1-5; TRBD1 is a possible D gene (6 bases). Germline V gene lookup returns CDR1 ENHRY and CDR2 SYGVKD. CDR3 length: 15 amino acids. V lost 3 bases and J lost 0, with 9 bases in between. CDR3 region: CAISETGNSNQPQHF. The CDR3 coding sequence is TGTGCCATCAGTGAAACAGGGAATAGCAATCAGCCCCAGCATTTT.

The CDR3 sequence is CATSSLDRNYGYTF. The CDR3 bases are TGTGCCACCTCTTCTCTCGACAGGAACTATGGCTACACCTTC. The rearrangement links TRBV27 to TRBJ1-2; maybe TRBD1 (6 bases). CDR3 size: 14 residues. The germline gives CDR1 MNHEY, CDR2 SMNVEV (reference sequence). With 10 bases removed from V and 2 bases from J, the gap between germline ends came to 17 bases.

This rearrangement joins TRBV4-1 to TRBJ1-1; TRBD1 matches at 9 bases. The CDR3 has 16 amino acids. Trimming cost V 0 bases and J 5 bases; bases outside gene matches: 7. Germline-derived CDR1 and CDR2 are MGHRA and YSYEKL. In DNA, the CDR3 is TGCGCCAGCAGCCAAGACCCGACAGGGGGAGGGACTGAAGCTTTCTTT. Translated, it gives CASSQDPTGGGTEAFF.

The chain links TRBV4-3 to TRBJ2-3, with D possibly TRBD2 on 5 matching bases. Trimming took 4 bases from V and 9 from J, leaving 14 bases between them. CDR1 is LGHNA and CDR2 is YSLEER in the germline V gene. CDR3 length: 13 amino acids. Written as DNA, the CDR3 is TGCGCCAGCAGCCTGAGCGGCAGCGGAACGCAGTATTTT. It codes for CASSLSGSGTQYF.